What follows is one TCR beta chain and its context. The V and J ends lost 8 bases and 4 bases respectively, with 21 bases between them. The germline gives CDR1 KGHSH, CDR2 LQKENI. The CDR3 is made up of 16 amino acids. The entry originates in a study of technical replicates of blood from a handful of donors. The data were produced by immunoSEQ multiplex PCR, yet TCRdb's version contains in-frame clones alone and is incomplete. The sample comprises 95,000 to 100,000 clones, 96% of which are singletons, and approximately 0.21% rests with the top ten. This receptor was obtained from a human donor in good health. The chain couples TRBV18 to TRBJ1-3, with D maybe TRBD1 (6 bases). The sequenced sample was T cells isolated from PBMCs. CDR3 DNA: TGTGCCAGCGCGGCTTCGGGGGGCTGGAAAGGAAACACCATATATTTT. It yields the protein CASAASGGWKGNTIYF. Filled out from reference TRBV18 and TRBJ1-3, the complete variable domain reads NAGVMQNPRHLVRRRGQEARLRCSPMKGHSHVYWYRQLPEEGLKFMVYLQKENIIDESGMPKERFSAEFPKEGPSILRIQQVVRGDSAAYFCASAASGGWKGNTIYFGEGSWLTVV.